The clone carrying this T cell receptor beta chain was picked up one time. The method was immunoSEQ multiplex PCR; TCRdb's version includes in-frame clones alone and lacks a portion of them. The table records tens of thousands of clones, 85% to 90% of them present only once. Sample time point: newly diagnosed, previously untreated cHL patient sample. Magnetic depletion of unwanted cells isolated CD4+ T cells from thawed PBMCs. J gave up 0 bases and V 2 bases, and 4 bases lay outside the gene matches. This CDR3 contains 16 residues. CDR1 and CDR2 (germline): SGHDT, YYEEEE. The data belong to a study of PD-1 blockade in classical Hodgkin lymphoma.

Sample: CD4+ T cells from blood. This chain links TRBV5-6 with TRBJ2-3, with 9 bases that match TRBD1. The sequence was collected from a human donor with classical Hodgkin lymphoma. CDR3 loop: CASSFEQGASTDTQYF. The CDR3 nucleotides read TGTGCCAGCAGCTTTGAACAGGGGGCCAGCACAGATACGCAGTATTTT.